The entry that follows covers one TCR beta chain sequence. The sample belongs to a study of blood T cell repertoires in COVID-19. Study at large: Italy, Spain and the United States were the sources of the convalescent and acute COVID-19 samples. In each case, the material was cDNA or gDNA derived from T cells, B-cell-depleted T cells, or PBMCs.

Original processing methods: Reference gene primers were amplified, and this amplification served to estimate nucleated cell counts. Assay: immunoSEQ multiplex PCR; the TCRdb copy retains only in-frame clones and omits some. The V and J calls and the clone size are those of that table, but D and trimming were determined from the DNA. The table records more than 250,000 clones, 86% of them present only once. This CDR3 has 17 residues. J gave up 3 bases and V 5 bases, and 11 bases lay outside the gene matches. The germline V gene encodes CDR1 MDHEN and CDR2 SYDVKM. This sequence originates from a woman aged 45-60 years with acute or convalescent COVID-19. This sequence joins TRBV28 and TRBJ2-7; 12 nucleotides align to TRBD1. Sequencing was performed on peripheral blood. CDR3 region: CASSLNHRDRGLYEQYF. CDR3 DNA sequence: TGTGCCAGCAGTCTCAACCACCGGGACAGGGGGCTCTACGAGCAGTACTTC. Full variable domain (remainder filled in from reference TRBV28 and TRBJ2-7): DVKVTQSSRYLVKRTGEKVFLECVQDMDHENMFWYRQDPGLGLRLIYFSYDVKMKEKGDIPEGYSVSREKKERFSLILESASTNQTSMYLCASSLNHRDRGLYEQYFGPGTRLTVT.